The 30 T cell receptor beta chains given below trace back to one sample, sequenced in a study of radiation and T cells in renal cell carcinoma. Treatment meaning: treatment-naive control, cytoreductive nephrectomy. Profiling relied on immunoSEQ multiplex PCR, and the TCRdb table lists in-frame clones only, not all of them. The top ten clones hold roughly a tenth of a sample with some 16,000 clones, 50% to 65% of them seen once. Sequenced material: tumor tissue, taken from a patient whose treatment was nephrectomy without radiotherapy. The receptors come from a man aged 35 to 55 with renal cell carcinoma.

The rearrangement joins TRBV18 to TRBJ2-7, with no clear D. Germline-derived CDR1 and CDR2 are KGHSH and LQKENI. The V and J ends lost 2 bases and 2 bases respectively, with 10 bases between them. The CDR3 covers 14 residues. CDR3: CASSPEVPPYEQYF. The CDR3 DNA reads as TGTGCCAGCTCACCAGAGGTTCCTCCCTACGAGCAGTACTTC.

The chain joins TRBV7-2 to TRBJ2-2, with D tentatively TRBD1 (5 bases). V was shortened by 2 bases and J by 3 bases, with 10 bases between the two germline ends. The CDR3 sequence is 15 residues long. Germline CDR1 is SGHTA and CDR2 is FQGNSA. The CDR3 spells CASSLQGLDTGELFF. CDR3 DNA: TGTGCCAGCAGCTTACAGGGTTTGGACACCGGGGAGCTGTTTTTT. Full variable domain (outside the CDR3, taken from reference TRBV7-2 and TRBJ2-2): GAGVSQSPSNKVTEKGKDVELRCDPISGHTALYWYRQSLGQGLEFLIYFQGNSAPDKSGLPSDRFSAERTGGSVSTLTIQRTQQEDSAVYLCASSLQGLDTGELFFGEGSRLTVL.

This clone turned up a few times. The CDR3 DNA is TGTGCCAGCAGCTTCGGGAACACTGAAGCTTTCTTT. Translating it yields CASSFGNTEAFF. This rearrangement joins TRBV16 to TRBJ1-1; D uncertain. The V gene's germline CDR1 is KGHSY and CDR2 FQNENV. Trimming stripped 5 bases from V and 1 base from J, with 5 bases between. This CDR3 has 12 residues.

This clone was recorded a few times. The chain is built from TRBV6-5 and TRBJ2-3; 7 nucleotides match TRBD2. Germline values: CDR1 MNHEY, CDR2 SVGAGI. The V and J ends lost 6 bases and 0 bases, in that order; junction bases with no gene match: 3. This CDR3 has 14 amino acids. CDR3 bases: TGTGCCAGCAGACCGGGGGGTAGCACAGATACGCAGTATTTT. Translated: CASRPGGSTDTQYF.

This chain uses TRBV6-5 with TRBJ2-3; tentative D call: TRBD1 (6 bases). Trimming took off 7 bases at V and 2 bases at J, with 10 bases between the two ends. Germline CDR1 and CDR2: MNHEY and SVGAGI. The CDR3 runs to 13 residues. Written as DNA, the CDR3 is TGTGCCAGCACAGGGGTCCTCACAGATACGCAGTATTTT. Translation: CASTGVLTDTQYF.

A few counts support this clone. A junction end diverges from the germline sequence, so it may reflect a read error. Other DNA sequences in the sample encode the same CDR3. The CDR3 sequence: CASSLDTGGNSPLHF. The CDR3 bases are TGTGCCAGCAGCTTGGATACAGGGGGTAATTCACCCCTCCACTTT. This chain connects TRBV5-1 to TRBJ1-6; TRBD1 agrees at 8 bases. The CDR3 has 15 residues. Germline CDR1 is SGHRS and CDR2 is YFSETQ.

Here the CDR3 reads CASSFLRTSTDTQYF. CDR3 nucleotide sequence: TGTGCCAGCAGCTTTCTCCGCACTAGCACAGATACGCAGTATTTT. The rearrangement joins TRBV11-2 to TRBJ2-3; D unresolved. The germline CDR1 and CDR2 sequences are SGHAT and FQNNGV. V was trimmed by 3 bases and J by 0 bases, leaving 10 bases between them. There are 15 residues in the CDR3.

This clone has only a few counts. This CDR3 is CASSSTGLSNQPQHF. The CDR3 DNA follows: TGTGCCAGCAGTTCTACCGGGCTTAGCAATCAGCCCCAGCATTTT. The chain combines TRBV7-2 with TRBJ1-5; D gene unclear. Trimming cost V 6 bases and J 0 bases, with 12 bases left between them. CDR1 is SGHTA and CDR2 is FQGNSA in the germline V gene. There are 15 residues in the CDR3.

The rearrangement uses TRBV5-4 and TRBJ2-1; 10 bases agree with TRBD2. The V gene end was trimmed by 4 bases and the J gene end by 7 bases; junction bases not matched to a gene: 5. This CDR3 comprises 14 residues. Germline V gene sequence: CDR1 SGHNT, CDR2 YYREEE (reference sequence). The CDR3 nucleotides read TGTGCCAGCAGCAAAGCGGGGGGGCAAAATGAGCAGTTCTTC. This encodes CASSKAGGQNEQFF.

V is TRBV15 and J is TRBJ1-1; 9 positions match TRBD1. With 3 bases clipped from V and 8 bases from J, the junction kept 10 bases outside the gene matches. The CDR3 has 15 amino acids. Germline loops: CDR1 LNHNV, CDR2 YYDKDF (reference sequence). The CDR3 reads CATSREPGQGTEAFF. For the CDR3, the DNA is TGTGCCACCAGCAGGGAACCGGGACAGGGAACGGAAGCTTTCTTT.

This clone showed up just once. This chain links TRBV28 with TRBJ2-7; TRBD1 matches at 7 bases. This CDR3 is built from 14 residues. From germline, CDR1 is MDHEN and CDR2 SYDVKM. V shed 5 bases, J shed 6 bases, and the junction held 10 bases outside the gene matches. CDR3 in DNA: TGTGCCAGCAGTCCCCGACAGGGTTTTCGCGAGCAGTACTTC. Its translation is CASSPRQGFREQYF. The full variable domain, its missing parts supplied by reference TRBV28 and TRBJ2-7, is DVKVTQSSRYLVKRTGEKVFLECVQDMDHENMFWYRQDPGLGLRLIYFSYDVKMKEKGDIPEGYSVSREKKERFSLILESASTNQTSMYLCASSPRQGFREQYFGPGTRLTVT.

The chain couples TRBV7-2 to TRBJ1-5; no reliable D call. CDR1 and CDR2 (germline): SGHTA, FQGNSA. The CDR3 extends over 13 amino acids. Between the trimmed V and J ends, which lost 0 bases and 3 bases, there was a span of 3 bases. CDR3 nucleotides: TGTGCCAGCAGCTTAGCCCTCAATCAGCCCCAGCATTTT. As protein: CASSLALNQPQHF.

Note on this clone: Other DNA sequences in the sample encode the same CDR3. J is TRBJ1-1 and V is TRBV18; perhaps TRBD1 as D (6 bases). Germline lookup yields CDR1 KGHSH and CDR2 LQKENI. The CDR3 consists of 14 residues. Trimming left V 2 bases short and J 4 bases short, with 11 bases between. The CDR3: CASSPAGAGTEAFF. The CDR3 DNA sequence: TGTGCCAGCTCACCAGCAGGGGCTGGCACTGAAGCTTTCTTT.

A single count supports this clone. V and J are TRBV13 and TRBJ1-2; no definite D call. The CDR3 has 14 amino acids. Germline V gene lookup returns CDR1 PRHDT and CDR2 FYEKMQ (reference sequence). The V end lost 2 bases, the J end lost 3 bases, and 10 bases lay between the germline ends. In DNA, the CDR3 is TGTGCCAGCAGCTTAAGGGCAGCCTACTATGGCTACACCTTC. It is translated as CASSLRAAYYGYTF.

In DNA, the CDR3 is TGTGCCAGCAGTTACGGCGGTGAGCAGTACTTC. Its translation: CASSYGGEQYF. This chain joins TRBV6-5 and TRBJ2-7, with no clear D. CDR1 and CDR2 from the germline V gene are MNHEY and SVGAGI. The length of the CDR3 is 11 residues. V was clipped by 2 bases and J by 7 bases, with 6 bases between them.

The table lists this clone with a count of one. The chain employs TRBV4-2 and TRBJ2-1; 10 bases fit TRBD1. The CDR3 contains 16 residues. Germline V gene data show CDR1 as LGHNA and CDR2 as YNFKEQ. After removal of 5 bases from V and 4 bases from J, the junction contained 8 bases not matched to a gene. The CDR3 protein is CASSSRAGQGYNEQFF. The DNA for the CDR3 is TGTGCCAGCAGCTCAAGGGCGGGACAGGGGTACAATGAGCAGTTCTTC.

A few counts support this clone. The sample has other DNA sequences that encode this CDR3 too. The rearrangement uses TRBV18 and TRBJ1-1; TRBD1 aligns across 8 bases. Germline-derived CDR1 and CDR2 are KGHSH and LQKENI. The V segment lost 3 bases and the J segment 5 bases; nucleotides outside the gene matches: 8. CDR3 length: 15 amino acids. Here the CDR3 reads CASSPIGQGETEAFF. The CDR3 DNA is TGTGCCAGCTCACCCATAGGACAGGGAGAAACTGAAGCTTTCTTT.

The chain couples TRBV7-2 to TRBJ2-1, with TRBD2 identical over 9 bases. CDR1 is SGHTA, CDR2 FQGNSA, per germline. The CDR3 spans 18 residues. V dropped 4 bases and J dropped 0; count of bases not matched to a gene: 10. CDR3 amino acids: CASSSGLALPRSYNEQFF. DNA of the CDR3: TGTGCCAGCAGCTCGGGACTAGCCCTCCCCCGCTCCTACAATGAGCAGTTCTTC.

This clone was picked up a small number of times. The V gene is TRBV7-8, the J gene TRBJ2-7; D uncertain. The germline CDR1 and CDR2 sequences are SGHVS and FQNEAQ. There are 13 residues in the CDR3. Trimming took 2 bases from V and 3 from J, leaving 8 bases between them. In nucleotides, the CDR3 is TGTGCCAGCAGCTTAAAGGGAAGCTACGAGCAGTACTTC. Residues: CASSLKGSYEQYF. The full variable domain, completed using reference TRBV7-8 and TRBJ2-7, is GAGVSQSPRYKVAKRGQDVALRCDPISGHVSLFWYQQALGQGPEFLTYFQNEAQLDKSGLPSDRFFAERPEGSVSTLKIQRTQQEDSAVYLCASSLKGSYEQYFGPGTRLTVT.

The V gene is TRBV9, the J gene TRBJ1-1; 8 bases agree with TRBD1. The junction had 7 bases not matched to a gene; V was cut back by 0 bases and J by 6 bases. Germline V CDR1 and CDR2: SGDLS, YYNGEE. The CDR3 runs to 15 residues. CDR3 nucleotides: TGTGCCAGCAGCGTAGTAGAGACAGGGGAGTCTGAAGCTTTCTTT. It codes for CASSVVETGESEAFF.

This chain connects TRBV7-9 to TRBJ1-4, with D possibly matching TRBD1 (6 bases). The germline CDR1 and CDR2 sequences are SEHNR and FQNEAQ (reference sequence). Between the trimmed V and J ends, which lost 1 base and 11 bases, there was a span of 17 bases. This CDR3 contains 15 residues. CDR3 loop: CASSLVGGNTQKLFF. The CDR3 DNA reads as TGTGCCAGCAGCTTAGTAGGGGGGAACACACAGAAACTGTTTTTT.

This clone is deemed medium-sized. V usage is TRBV4-1 and J usage is TRBJ2-7; 14 bases match TRBD2. Germline V CDR1 and CDR2: MGHRA, YSYEKL. CDR3 size: 19 residues. The junction had 14 bases not matched to a gene; V was cut back by 0 bases and J by 7 bases. The CDR3 DNA follows: TGCGCCAGCAGCCAAGAAAGGACTAGCGGGGGGCCTAGCGAGGGTGAGCAGTACTTC. Protein product: CASSQERTSGGPSEGEQYF.

This clone was seen only a few times. The CDR3 is CASSQQDRGRLTNEKLFF. CDR3 nucleotides: TGTGCCAGCAGCCAACAGGACAGGGGGCGTCTAACTAATGAAAAACTGTTTTTT. J is TRBJ1-4 and V is TRBV14; TRBD1 matches at 11 bases. Trimming cost V 2 bases and J 1 base; bases outside gene matches: 6. The CDR3 extends over 18 amino acids. From germline, CDR1 is SGHDN and CDR2 FVKESK.

This clone was detected only once. The V gene is TRBV19, the J gene TRBJ2-3; a weak D match, TRBD2 (5 bases). Trimming took 7 bases from V and 3 from J, leaving 14 bases between them. Germline V gene data show CDR1 as LNHDA and CDR2 as SQIVND (reference sequence). There are 14 residues in the CDR3. The CDR3 region is CASMASLYTDTQYF. The CDR3 DNA follows: TGTGCCAGTATGGCTAGCCTATATACAGATACGCAGTATTTT.

This chain joins TRBV6-5 and TRBJ1-2; D uncertain. The CDR3 contains 15 residues. V dropped 2 bases and J dropped 2 bases, with 12 bases sitting between them. Per the germline V gene, CDR1 is MNHEY and CDR2 is SVGAGI. The CDR3 sequence is CASSYRTSLNYGYTF. The CDR3 DNA is TGTGCCAGCAGTTACAGAACCTCCCTCAACTATGGCTACACCTTC.

The chain has TRBV7-8 and TRBJ1-1; possible D gene TRBD1, 5 bases. V gave up 6 bases and J gave up 7 bases, with 18 bases separating them. This CDR3 is 14 amino acids long. CDR1 and CDR2 from the germline V gene are SGHVS and FQNEAQ. CDR3 in DNA: TGTGCCAGCAGACAAAACCGGGGCGCGGATGAAGCTTTCTTT. It encodes CASRQNRGADEAFF.

In its sample, this clone was seen a few times. V usage is TRBV6-1 and J usage is TRBJ2-5; D perhaps matches TRBD2 (7 bases). Trimming shortened V by 4 bases and J by 5 bases, and 14 bases separated the two germline ends. There are 14 residues in the CDR3. CDR1 and CDR2 (germline): MNHNS, SASEGT. CDR3 loop: CASSASGGGETQYF. DNA of the CDR3: TGTGCCAGCAGTGCATCGGGGGGCGGTGAGACCCAGTACTTC.

CDR3 amino acids: CASSLTGKAEAFF. CDR3 in DNA: TGTGCCAGCAGTCTCACAGGGAAAGCTGAAGCTTTCTTT. The chain is built from TRBV7-2 and TRBJ1-1; D possibly corresponds to TRBD1 (6 bases). Trimming shortened V by 6 bases and J by 6 bases, and 14 bases separated the two germline ends. The CDR3 sequence is 13 residues long. Per the germline V gene, CDR1 is SGHTA and CDR2 is FQGNSA. Together with reference TRBV7-2 and TRBJ1-1, the CDR3 gives the full variable domain: GAGVSQSPSNKVTEKGKDVELRCDPISGHTALYWYRQSLGQGLEFLIYFQGNSAPDKSGLPSDRFSAERTGGSVSTLTIQRTQQEDSAVYLCASSLTGKAEAFFGQGTRLTVV.

Turning to this clone: Sequence at one end of the junction differs from germline and may be a read error. The gene calls are TRBV7-9 and TRBJ1-2, with a possible D match to TRBD1 (5 bases). This CDR3 comprises 14 residues. Germline V gives CDR1 SEHNR, CDR2 FQNEAQ (reference sequence). The CDR3 DNA follows: TGTGCCAGCAGCGTAGCGGCGGGGGGCTATGGCTACACCTTC. Its protein product is CASSVAAGGYGYTF. Full variable domain (outside the CDR3, taken from reference TRBV7-9 and TRBJ1-2): DTGVSQNPRHKITKRGQNVTFRCDPISEHNRLYWYRQTLGQGPEFLTYFQNEAQLEKSRLLSDRFSAERPKGSFSTLEIQRTEQGDSAMYLCASSVAAGGYGYTFGSGTRLTVV.

The genes are TRBV6-6 and TRBJ1-2; perhaps TRBD1 as D (6 bases). Germline CDR1 and CDR2: MNHNY and SVGAGI (reference sequence). V lost 4 bases and J 4 bases, leaving 16 bases between the germline ends. The length of the CDR3 is 15 residues. The CDR3 region has the DNA TGTGCCAGCAGTTCGGTAGGGGGGGTAGCCTATGGCTACACCTTC. It specifies CASSSVGGVAYGYTF.